These 15 T cell receptor beta chains were sequenced from one sample in a study of cytomegalovirus exposure and HLA in healthy donors. The PCR ran on 60 Vbeta and 13 Jbeta primers. Produced via immunoSEQ multiplex PCR; TCRdb's table is partial and in-frame only. The sample's table shows about 110,000 clones. The sample comprised PBMCs. The receptor source for this set is a man aged 45-65 years in good health and CMV-seronegative.

This rearrangement joins TRBV5-5 to TRBJ1-6, with unresolved D. The CDR3 runs 16 residues. The germline V gene encodes CDR1 SGHKS and CDR2 YYEKEE (reference sequence). Trimming took off 1 base at V and 7 bases at J, with 15 bases between the two ends. CDR3 bases: TGTGCCAGCAGCTTGATAGCGGGCGTCCTGAATTCACCCCTCCACTTT. This codes for CASSLIAGVLNSPLHF. The variable domain in full, completed from reference TRBV5-5 and TRBJ1-6, reads DAGVTQSPTHLIKTRGQQVTLRCSPISGHKSVSWYQQVLGQGPQFIFQYYEKEERGRGNFPDRFSARQFPNYSSELNVNALLLGDSALYLCASSLIAGVLNSPLHFGNGTRLTVT.

This chain joins TRBV6-6 and TRBJ2-7; a weak D match, TRBD1 (8 bases). In germline, CDR1 is MNHNY, CDR2 SVGAGI (reference sequence). CDR3 length: 15 amino acids. V gave up 4 bases and J gave up 2 bases, with 15 bases separating them. The CDR3 loop reads CASSSRQGTTYEQYF. The CDR3 nucleotides are TGTGCCAGCAGTTCCCGACAGGGGACTACCTACGAGCAGTACTTC.

The chain is built from TRBV7-9 and TRBJ1-1, with D perhaps TRBD1 (5 bases). V gave up 3 bases and J gave up 4 bases, with 15 bases separating them. This CDR3 region has 15 residues. The germline gives CDR1 SEHNR, CDR2 FQNEAQ (reference sequence). This chain's CDR3 is CASSFRGGGSTEAFF. The CDR3 DNA reads TGTGCCAGCAGCTTCCGTGGGGGGGGGAGCACTGAAGCTTTCTTT.

The chain joins TRBV5-5 to TRBJ2-5; D possibly corresponds to TRBD1 (6 bases). CDR1 is SGHKS and CDR2 is YYEKEE in the germline V gene (reference sequence). V shed 5 bases and J shed 3 bases, with 14 bases lying between them. The CDR3 contains 14 residues. The CDR3 nucleotides are TGTGCCAGCAGTTTCCGGGACACTGAAGAGACCCAGTACTTC. This translates into CASSFRDTEETQYF.

In nucleotides, the CDR3 is TGTGCCACCAGCAGAGCCAGGGATTCACCCCTCCACTTT. This codes for CATSRARDSPLHF. The chain employs TRBV15 and TRBJ1-6, with D tentatively TRBD1 (5 bases). Germline CDR1 LNHNV, CDR2 YYDKDF (reference sequence). The length of the CDR3 is 13 residues. V was shortened by 1 base and J by 8 bases, with 6 bases between the two germline ends.

The chain links TRBV29-1 to TRBJ1-2; no definite D call. Trimming took off 3 bases at V and 8 bases at J, with 4 bases between the two ends. This CDR3 spans 9 amino acids. Looked up from germline, CDR1 is SQVTM and CDR2 is ANQGSEA. CDR3 in DNA: TGCAGCGTTGAGGAGGGCTACACCTTC. This codes for CSVEEGYTF.

The V and J genes are TRBV29-1 and TRBJ2-1; D is perhaps TRBD2 (6 bases). The germline V and J ends were trimmed by 7 bases and 6 bases, with 25 bases remaining between them. The CDR3 spans 16 residues. Germline V gene data show CDR1 as SQVTM and CDR2 as ANQGSEA. CDR3 sequence: CSAAGGSGSQGNEQFF. DNA of the CDR3: TGCAGCGCTGCCGGGGGATCCGGGAGCCAAGGCAATGAGCAGTTCTTC.

V usage is TRBV7-2 and J usage is TRBJ1-1; D gene ambiguous. Germline assignment: CDR1 SGHTA and CDR2 FQGNSA. This CDR3 region has 15 residues. The V and J ends lost 1 base and 1 base respectively, with 10 bases between them. The DNA for the CDR3 is TGTGCCAGCAGCTTAGTGAGGCAAGGGAACACTGAAGCTTTCTTT. Amino acid sequence: CASSLVRQGNTEAFF.

As to this clone: The sample has other DNA sequences that encode this CDR3 too. The CDR3 coding sequence is TGTGCCGGGGAAGGAGGCACCGGGGAGCTGTTTTTT. Amino acids: CAGEGGTGELFF. The V call is TRBV7-9, the J call TRBJ2-2, with D perhaps TRBD2 (5 bases). The CDR3 totals 12 residues. Germline V gene sequence: CDR1 SEHNR, CDR2 FQNEAQ (reference sequence). Trimming took off 11 bases at V and 4 bases at J, with 11 bases between the two ends.

The chain has TRBV19 and TRBJ2-7; 9 nucleotides agree with TRBD2. V was pared by 4 bases and J by 6 bases, with 7 bases of the junction left unmatched. The length of the CDR3 is 14 residues. The germline gives CDR1 LNHDA, CDR2 SQIVND (reference sequence). CDR3 nucleotides: TGTGCCAGTAGTAGGGTAGCGGGAGTCACCGAGCAGTACTTC. It codes for CASSRVAGVTEQYF.

The chain links TRBV5-1 to TRBJ2-7; D is unclear. Deletions cut 2 bases from V and 0 bases from J, with 9 bases between. Germline values: CDR1 SGHRS, CDR2 YFSETQ. The CDR3 is 14 residues long. CDR3 residues: CASSFHGNSYEQYF. Here the CDR3 DNA reads TGCGCCAGCAGCTTTCACGGTAACTCCTACGAGCAGTACTTC.

This rearrangement joins TRBV6-5 to TRBJ1-1; no reliable D call. Germline CDR1 and CDR2: MNHEY and SVGAGI. There are 14 residues in the CDR3. The germline V and J ends were trimmed by 5 bases and 1 base, with 11 bases remaining between them. The CDR3 spells CASSRNRGNTEAFF. CDR3 coding DNA: TGTGCCAGCAGTCGGAACCGGGGGAACACTGAAGCTTTCTTT.

The rearrangement links TRBV28 to TRBJ1-2; perhaps TRBD1 as D (6 bases). V was pared by 11 bases and J by 2 bases, with 15 bases between. This CDR3 has 13 amino acids. Germline CDR1 is MDHEN and CDR2 is SYDVKM. CDR3 protein: CAASGTPNYGYTF. As DNA, the CDR3 is TGTGCCGCCTCCGGGACACCGAACTATGGCTACACCTTC.

The rearrangement links TRBV6-6 to TRBJ2-3, with a weak D call TRBD1 (5 bases). CDR3 length: 15 residues. Per germline, CDR1 MNHNY and CDR2 SVGAGI (reference sequence). V was clipped by 0 bases and J by 8 bases, with 15 bases between them. DNA for the CDR3: TGTGCCAGCAGTTACTCGGACAAGGGGTGGGGTACGCAGTATTTT. Translating gives CASSYSDKGWGTQYF.

The chain combines TRBV12-5 with TRBJ2-2; D perhaps matches TRBD1 (6 bases). Germline V gene data show CDR1 as LGHNT and CDR2 as FRNRAP. The CDR3 totals 18 residues. V was cut by 3 bases and J by 1 base, with 18 bases left in between. CDR3 in DNA: TGTGCTAGTGGTTTTTTATGGCCTGACAGGAGGAACACCGGGGAGCTGTTTTTT. Protein: CASGFLWPDRRNTGELFF. The full variable domain, rest sourced from reference TRBV12-5 and TRBJ2-2, is DARVTQTPRHKVTEMGQEVTMRCQPILGHNTVFWYRQTMMQGLELLAYFRNRAPLDDSGMPKDRFSAEMPDATLATLKIQPSEPRDSAVYFCASGFLWPDRRNTGELFFGEGSRLTVL.